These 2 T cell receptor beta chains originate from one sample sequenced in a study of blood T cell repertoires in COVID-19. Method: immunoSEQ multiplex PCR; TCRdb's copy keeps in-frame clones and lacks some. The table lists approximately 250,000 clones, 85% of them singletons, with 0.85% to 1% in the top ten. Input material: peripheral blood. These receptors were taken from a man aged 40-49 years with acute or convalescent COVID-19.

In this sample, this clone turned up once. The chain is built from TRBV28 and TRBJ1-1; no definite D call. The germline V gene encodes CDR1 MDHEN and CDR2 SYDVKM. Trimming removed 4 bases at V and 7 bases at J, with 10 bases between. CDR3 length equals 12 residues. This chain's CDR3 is CASSSLAGEAFF. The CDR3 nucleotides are TGTGCCAGCAGTTCCCTGGCTGGTGAAGCTTTCTTT.

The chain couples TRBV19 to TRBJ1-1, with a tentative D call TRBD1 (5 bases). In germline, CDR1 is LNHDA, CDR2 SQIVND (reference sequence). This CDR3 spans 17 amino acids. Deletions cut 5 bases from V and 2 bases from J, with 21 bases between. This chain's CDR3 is CASSSPGGNPGNTEAFF. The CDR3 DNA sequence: TGTGCCAGTAGTTCTCCCGGGGGGAACCCTGGCAACACTGAAGCTTTCTTT.